This TCR beta chain came from a study of technical replicates of blood from a handful of donors. Repertoires were generated with immunoSEQ multiplex PCR, while TCRdb's copy carries only in-frame clones and drops some. There are 75,000 to 90,000 clones in the sample; 85% to 95% occur only once, and roughly 0.37% lies in the top ten. This receptor was taken from a human donor in good health. Sequencing input: T cells isolated from PBMCs.

The CDR3 nucleotides read TGTGCCAGTAGTTCTCCCGGGACTAGCGGTTATGAGCAGTTCTTC. This encodes CASSSPGTSGYEQFF. This sequence joins TRBV19 and TRBJ2-1; 11 bases align to TRBD2. CDR1 and CDR2 from the germline V gene are LNHDA and SQIVND (reference sequence). J gave up 8 bases and V 5 bases, and 8 bases lay outside the gene matches. This CDR3 comprises 15 residues.